The sequence of this T cell receptor beta chain was determined in a study of T-cell reconstitution after alpha-beta-depleted transplantation in children. Preparing the TCRbeta library involved the use of unique molecular identifiers. TCRdb processed the PCR reads anew with MiXCR; each CDR3 protein has one entry. Of about 610,000 distinct CDR3 sequences in the sample, about 10% were seen once. This clonotype has only a few counts. V lost 5 bases and J lost 8, with 19 bases in between. From germline, CDR1 is MDHEN and CDR2 SYDVKM. This CDR3 comprises 15 residues. This chain uses TRBV28 with TRBJ2-1; D is perhaps TRBD1 or TRBD2 (6 bases each). The sequencing here drew on PBMCs from the stem cell graft donor, taken from the stem cell graft. This TCR was sampled from a human donor who donated a stem cell graft to a child with acute myeloid leukemia. CDR3 nucleotide sequence: TGTGCCAGCAGTCCTCCGACGGAGGGGGTCTATGAGCAGTTCTTC. This encodes CASSPPTEGVYEQFF.